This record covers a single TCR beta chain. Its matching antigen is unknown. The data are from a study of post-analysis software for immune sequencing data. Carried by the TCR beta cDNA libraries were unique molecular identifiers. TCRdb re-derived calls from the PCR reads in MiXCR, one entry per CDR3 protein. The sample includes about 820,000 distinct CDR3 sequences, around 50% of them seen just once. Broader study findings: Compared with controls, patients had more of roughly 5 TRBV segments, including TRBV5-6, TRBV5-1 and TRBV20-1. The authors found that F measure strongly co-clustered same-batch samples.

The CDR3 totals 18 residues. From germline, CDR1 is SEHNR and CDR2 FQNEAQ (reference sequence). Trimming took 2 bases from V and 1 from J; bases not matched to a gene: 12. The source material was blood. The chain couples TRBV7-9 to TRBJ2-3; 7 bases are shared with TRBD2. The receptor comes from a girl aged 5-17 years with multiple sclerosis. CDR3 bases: TGTGCCAGCAGCTTAAAGTCTAGCGGTGCCCCTGGCACAGATACGCAGTATTTT. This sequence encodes CASSLKSSGAPGTDTQYF.